This T cell receptor beta chain was sequenced in a study of cytomegalovirus exposure and HLA in healthy donors. The CDR3 contains 14 residues. CDR1 and CDR2 (germline): SGHDT, YYEEEE. V shed 3 bases and J shed 0 bases, with 7 bases lying between them. The PCR had 60 Vbeta and 13 Jbeta primers. Assay: immunoSEQ multiplex PCR; the TCRdb copy retains only in-frame clones and omits some. This table has tens of thousands of clones, around two thirds appearing once. General observations from the study: DRB1 showed the most TCR associations and HLA-C the fewest in a later analysis, as rates varied by HLA locus. TCR beta sequences reportedly predicted the HLA-A and HLA-B alleles of most subjects accurately.

In the case of this clone: Its antigen is still unknown.

This chain connects TRBV5-6 to TRBJ1-3; no clear D. Sequenced sample: PBMCs. This TCR came from a woman aged 60-75 years in good health and CMV-seropositive. CDR3 DNA sequence: TGTGCCAGCAGCTCGGGGAGCTCTGGAAACACCATATATTTT. Translated: CASSSGSSGNTIYF.